This is a list of T cell receptor beta chains from one sample in a study of blood T cell repertoires in COVID-19. Sequencing was performed with immunoSEQ multiplex PCR; in TCRdb, only in-frame clones are kept and a portion is missing. The table shows around 68,000 clones, with more than 65% occurring only once. Sequencing was carried out using peripheral blood. The receptor set was obtained from a woman between 45 and 60 years old with acute or convalescent COVID-19. The CDR3 runs from the conserved cysteine through the conserved F or W. Each record gives: CDR3 length, J gene, V gene, clone size, D gene, CDR3 protein, CDR3 DNA. A D gene is named only where the DNA matches it firmly. Clone size is not always given. Where it is, it says once, few, many or a class for expanded clones.

len: 11; j_gene: TRBJ1-1; v_gene: TRBV29-1; abundance: -; d_gene: TRBD1; CDR3aa: CSVPTRGEAFF; CDR3nt: TGCAGCGTACCTACCAGGGGGGAAGCTTTCTTT
len: 16; j_gene: TRBJ2-1; v_gene: TRBV5-1; abundance: -; d_gene: TRBD2; CDR3aa: CASSLVSSGTYNEQFF; CDR3nt: TGCGCCAGCAGCTTGGTGTCTAGCGGGACGTACAATGAGCAGTTCTTC
len: 13; j_gene: TRBJ2-7; v_gene: TRBV27; abundance: -; d_gene: TRBD1; CDR3aa: CASTGQGDYEQYF; CDR3nt: TGTGCCAGCACCGGACAGGGGGACTACGAGCAGTACTTC
len: 13; j_gene: TRBJ2-3; v_gene: TRBV7-2; abundance: -; d_gene: -; CDR3aa: CASSPFLTDTQYF; CDR3nt: TGTGCCAGCAGTCCGTTCCTCACAGATACGCAGTATTTT
len: 16; j_gene: TRBJ2-1; v_gene: TRBV5-1; abundance: -; d_gene: TRBD2; CDR3aa: CASSNPGTRKYNEQFF; CDR3nt: TGCGCCAGCAGCAACCCCGGGACTAGGAAATACAATGAGCAGTTCTTC
len: 13; j_gene: TRBJ1-2; v_gene: TRBV5-4; abundance: -; d_gene: -; CDR3aa: CGIGRGDSYGYTF; CDR3nt: TGCGGAATTGGGCGAGGGGACTCCTATGGCTACACCTTC
len: 17; j_gene: TRBJ2-2; v_gene: TRBV28; abundance: -; d_gene: TRBD2; CDR3aa: CASSLWRLAGGPGELFF; CDR3nt: TGTGCCAGCAGTTTATGGCGACTAGCGGGAGGGCCCGGGGAGCTGTTTTTT
len: 13; j_gene: TRBJ1-4; v_gene: TRBV5-1; abundance: -; d_gene: -; CDR3aa: CASSSQGNEKLFF; CDR3nt: TGCGCCAGCAGTTCCCAGGGGAACGAAAAACTGTTTTTT
len: 16; j_gene: TRBJ1-1; v_gene: TRBV7-9; abundance: -; d_gene: TRBD1; CDR3aa: CASSLSLGQGNTEAFF; CDR3nt: TGTGCCAGCAGCTTATCCTTGGGACAGGGGAACACTGAAGCTTTCTTT
len: 14; j_gene: TRBJ2-1; v_gene: TRBV7-2; abundance: -; d_gene: TRBD1; CDR3aa: CASSPGTAYNEQFF; CDR3nt: TGTGCCAGCAGCCCTGGGACAGCTTACAATGAGCAGTTCTTC
len: 18; j_gene: TRBJ2-5; v_gene: TRBV4-1; abundance: -; d_gene: -; CDR3aa: CASSQGVGGQGYQETQYF; CDR3nt: TGCGCCAGCAGCCAAGGAGTAGGTGGTCAGGGGTACCAAGAGACCCAGTACTTC
len: 13; j_gene: TRBJ2-7; v_gene: TRBV10-2; abundance: -; d_gene: TRBD1; CDR3aa: CASSESKGAREYF; CDR3nt: TGCGCCAGCAGTGAGTCGAAGGGGGCGAGGGAGTACTTC
len: 14; j_gene: TRBJ1-6; v_gene: TRBV21-1; abundance: few; d_gene: -; CDR3aa: CASGRGTYNSPLHF; CDR3nt: TGTGCCAGCGGGAGGGGGACTTATAATTCACCCCTCCACTTT
len: 15; j_gene: TRBJ2-2; v_gene: TRBV19; abundance: -; d_gene: -; CDR3aa: CTSSGLKGVAGELFF; CDR3nt: TGTACCAGTAGTGGACTGAAGGGGGTGGCCGGGGAGCTGTTTTTT
len: 12; j_gene: TRBJ1-2; v_gene: TRBV12-3/TRBV12-4; abundance: once; d_gene: -; CDR3aa: CASSPTVRGYTF; CDR3nt: TGTGCCAGCAGTCCGACAGTGAGAGGCTACACCTTC
len: 15; j_gene: TRBJ2-1; v_gene: TRBV28; abundance: -; d_gene: -; CDR3aa: CASSSAGSLYNEQFF; CDR3nt: TGTGCCAGCAGTTCCGCGGGATCCCTATACAATGAGCAGTTCTTC
len: 15; j_gene: TRBJ2-3; v_gene: TRBV7-9; abundance: -; d_gene: TRBD1; CDR3aa: CASSSGQGGTDTQYF; CDR3nt: TGTGCCAGCAGCTCGGGACAGGGGGGCACAGATACGCAGTATTTT
len: 18; j_gene: TRBJ2-2; v_gene: TRBV3-1/TRBV3-2; abundance: -; d_gene: -; CDR3aa: CASSQGVRGKGRSGELFF; CDR3nt: TGTGCCAGCAGCCAAGGCGTCCGGGGTAAGGGGAGGTCCGGGGAGCTGTTTTTT
len: 15; j_gene: TRBJ2-7; v_gene: TRBV6-5; abundance: -; d_gene: -; CDR3aa: CASSTGGRGAYEQYF; CDR3nt: TGTGCCAGCAGTACGGGGGGCCGTGGGGCCTACGAGCAGTACTTC
len: 14; j_gene: TRBJ2-5; v_gene: TRBV5-4; abundance: -; d_gene: TRBD2; CDR3aa: CASSFSREQETQYF; CDR3nt: TGTGCCAGCAGCTTTTCGCGGGAGCAAGAGACCCAGTACTTC
len: 14; j_gene: TRBJ2-7; v_gene: TRBV6-2/TRBV6-3; abundance: once; d_gene: -; CDR3aa: CASSYGGNVYEQYF; CDR3nt: TGTGCCAGCAGTTACGGCGGGAACGTTTACGAGCAGTACTTC
len: 15; j_gene: TRBJ2-2; v_gene: TRBV4-1; abundance: -; d_gene: TRBD1; CDR3aa: CASSQGQGFAGELFF; CDR3nt: TGCGCCAGCAGCCAGGGACAGGGATTCGCCGGGGAGCTGTTTTTT
len: 14; j_gene: TRBJ2-3; v_gene: TRBV6-6; abundance: -; d_gene: TRBD2; CDR3aa: CASALAGGIDTQYF; CDR3nt: TGTGCCAGCGCATTAGCGGGGGGGATAGATACGCAGTATTTT
len: 18; j_gene: TRBJ2-1; v_gene: TRBV4-1; abundance: -; d_gene: TRBD2; CDR3aa: CASSRILAGENSYNEQFF; CDR3nt: TGCGCCAGCAGCCGAATACTAGCGGGGGAAAACTCCTACAATGAGCAGTTCTTC
len: 17; j_gene: TRBJ2-7; v_gene: TRBV18; abundance: -; d_gene: -; CDR3aa: CASSPLARQGMSYEQYF; CDR3nt: TGTGCCAGCTCACCCCTGGCACGGCAGGGGATGTCCTACGAGCAGTACTTC
len: 16; j_gene: TRBJ2-7; v_gene: TRBV4-1; abundance: -; d_gene: TRBD1; CDR3aa: CASSREPGTGFYEQYF; CDR3nt: TGCGCCAGCAGCCGAGAACCCGGGACAGGGTTCTACGAGCAGTACTTC
len: 15; j_gene: TRBJ1-4; v_gene: TRBV28; abundance: -; d_gene: TRBD1; CDR3aa: CASSSGTVPNEKLFF; CDR3nt: TGTGCCAGCAGCTCCGGGACAGTCCCAAATGAAAAACTGTTTTTT
len: 15; j_gene: TRBJ2-1; v_gene: TRBV11-2; abundance: -; d_gene: TRBD2; CDR3aa: CASSPLAGGFNEQFF; CDR3nt: TGTGCCAGCAGCCCCCTAGCGGGAGGGTTCAATGAGCAGTTCTTC
len: 17; j_gene: TRBJ2-5; v_gene: TRBV28; abundance: -; d_gene: -; CDR3aa: CASSPIRPRAAKETQYF; CDR3nt: TGTGCCAGCAGTCCTATTCGCCCCCGAGCGGCAAAAGAGACCCAGTACTTC
len: 17; j_gene: TRBJ1-2; v_gene: TRBV28; abundance: once; d_gene: TRBD1; CDR3aa: CAIKTEWGQKTNYGYTF; CDR3nt: TGTGCCATCAAAACCGAATGGGGACAGAAAACTAACTATGGCTACACCTTC
len: 17; j_gene: TRBJ2-3; v_gene: TRBV27; abundance: -; d_gene: TRBD2; CDR3aa: CASSSEGRVASMDTQYF; CDR3nt: TGTGCCAGCAGTTCCGAGGGGAGGGTCGCATCCATGGATACGCAGTATTTT
len: 15; j_gene: TRBJ1-1; v_gene: TRBV19; abundance: -; d_gene: TRBD1; CDR3aa: CASSMGSGGIGEAFF; CDR3nt: TGTGCCAGTAGTATGGGGTCAGGGGGCATAGGTGAAGCTTTCTTT
len: 12; j_gene: TRBJ1-1; v_gene: TRBV5-1; abundance: -; d_gene: -; CDR3aa: CASSFLDREAFF; CDR3nt: TGCGCCAGCAGCTTCCTGGACAGAGAAGCTTTCTTT
len: 11; j_gene: TRBJ2-1; v_gene: TRBV29-1; abundance: -; d_gene: -; CDR3aa: CSTKTSDEQFF; CDR3nt: TGCAGCACCAAAACGTCAGATGAGCAGTTCTTC
len: 13; j_gene: TRBJ1-6; v_gene: TRBV10-2; abundance: -; d_gene: -; CDR3aa: CASSETVNSPLHF; CDR3nt: TGCGCCAGCAGTGAGACAGTTAATTCACCCCTCCACTTT
len: 13; j_gene: TRBJ1-2; v_gene: TRBV19; abundance: -; d_gene: -; CDR3aa: CASSQGDRDGYTF; CDR3nt: TGTGCCAGTAGCCAAGGGGATCGGGATGGCTACACCTTC
len: 15; j_gene: TRBJ2-7; v_gene: TRBV5-1; abundance: once; d_gene: TRBD2; CDR3aa: CASSLSGTSSYEQYF; CDR3nt: TGCGCCAGCAGCTTATCCGGGACTAGCTCCTACGAGCAGTACTTC
len: 13; j_gene: TRBJ1-2; v_gene: TRBV7-9; abundance: medium-sized; d_gene: -; CDR3aa: CASSLVRGRGYTF; CDR3nt: TGTGCCAGCAGCTTAGTCAGGGGTCGCGGCTACACCTTC
len: 12; j_gene: TRBJ2-3; v_gene: TRBV7-9; abundance: -; d_gene: -; CDR3aa: CASSFSRDTQYF; CDR3nt: TGTGCCAGCAGCTTCTCCCGAGATACGCAGTATTTT
len: 12; j_gene: TRBJ2-2; v_gene: TRBV7-3; abundance: -; d_gene: -; CDR3aa: CASSYEAGELFF; CDR3nt: TGTGCCAGCAGCTATGAGGCCGGGGAGCTGTTTTTT
len: 16; j_gene: TRBJ2-1; v_gene: TRBV5-1; abundance: -; d_gene: -; CDR3aa: CASSLGLFGGRLEQFF; CDR3nt: TGCGCCAGCAGCTTAGGACTTTTCGGAGGAAGGCTTGAGCAGTTCTTC
len: 14; j_gene: TRBJ1-4; v_gene: TRBV5-1; abundance: -; d_gene: TRBD1; CDR3aa: CASSPGQGGEKLFF; CDR3nt: TGCGCCAGCAGCCCGGGACAGGGCGGCGAAAAACTGTTTTTT
len: 16; j_gene: TRBJ1-5; v_gene: TRBV7-8; abundance: -; d_gene: TRBD1; CDR3aa: CASSLDRGGSNQPQHF; CDR3nt: TGTGCCAGCAGCTTAGACAGGGGAGGTAGCAATCAGCCCCAGCATTTT
len: 14; j_gene: TRBJ2-5; v_gene: TRBV2; abundance: -; d_gene: TRBD2; CDR3aa: CASGQAGGPETQYF; CDR3nt: TGTGCCAGCGGACAAGCGGGGGGGCCGGAGACCCAGTACTTC
len: 15; j_gene: TRBJ2-4; v_gene: TRBV27; abundance: -; d_gene: -; CDR3aa: CASSLSHLAKNIQYF; CDR3nt: TGTGCCAGCAGTTTAAGCCATTTAGCCAAAAACATTCAGTACTTC
len: 14; j_gene: TRBJ2-1; v_gene: TRBV3-1/TRBV3-2; abundance: -; d_gene: TRBD2; CDR3aa: CASSQTSGYNEQFF; CDR3nt: TGTGCCAGCAGCCAGACTAGCGGCTACAATGAGCAGTTCTTC
len: 13; j_gene: TRBJ1-2; v_gene: TRBV30; abundance: -; d_gene: -; CDR3aa: CAWREGGIYGYTF; CDR3nt: TGTGCCTGGAGAGAAGGGGGAATCTATGGCTACACCTTC
len: 17; j_gene: TRBJ2-7; v_gene: TRBV4-1; abundance: once; d_gene: -; CDR3aa: CASSQEGGVAPAYEQYF; CDR3nt: TGCGCCAGCAGCCAAGAAGGCGGGGTAGCCCCTGCCTACGAGCAGTACTTC
len: 14; j_gene: TRBJ2-5; v_gene: TRBV2; abundance: -; d_gene: -; CDR3aa: CASSVMGNQETQYF; CDR3nt: TGTGCCAGCAGTGTTATGGGCAACCAAGAGACCCAGTACTTC